Each of the 4 T cell receptor beta chains below was sequenced from the same sample in a study of blood T cell repertoires in COVID-19. The repertoire was sequenced with immunoSEQ multiplex PCR; TCRdb's copy has only in-frame clones and lacks some. The top ten clones hold less than 2% of a sample with fewer than 200,000 clones, 80% to 90% of them seen once. Material: peripheral blood. The receptors here all came from a man between 18 and 29 years old who had recovered from COVID-19.

The chain joins TRBV5-6 to TRBJ1-2; perhaps TRBD1 as D (5 bases). CDR1 SGHDT and CDR2 YYEEEE come from the germline V gene. V dropped 4 bases and J dropped 4 bases, with 17 bases sitting between them. The CDR3 extends over 15 amino acids. Here the CDR3 DNA reads TGTGCCAGCAGCCCGTCTTGGAAGGGGCTCTATGGCTACACCTTC. It yields the protein CASSPSWKGLYGYTF.

V gene TRBV5-1 combines with J gene TRBJ2-7, with 9 positions matching TRBD1. V was clipped by 0 bases and J by 2 bases; unmatched bases: 9. The CDR3 covers 17 residues. CDR1 is SGHRS and CDR2 is YFSETQ in the germline V gene. CDR3 in amino acids: CASSLVTGTGSPYEQYF. The CDR3 DNA follows: TGCGCCAGCAGCTTGGTTACCGGGACAGGGAGCCCCTACGAGCAGTACTTC. The variable domain in full, with the rest retrieved from reference TRBV5-1 and TRBJ2-7, is KAGVTQTPRYLIKTRGQQVTLSCSPISGHRSVSWYQQTPGQGLQFLFEYFSETQRNKGNFPGRFSGRQFSNSRSEMNVSTLELGDSALYLCASSLVTGTGSPYEQYFGPGTRLTVT.

The CDR3 here is CAISESKTSGSSYEQYF. The CDR3 DNA is TGTGCCATCAGTGAGTCTAAGACTAGCGGGAGCTCCTACGAGCAGTACTTC. The J gene is TRBJ2-7, the V gene TRBV10-3, with 12 nucleotides matching TRBD2. The V gene end was trimmed by 0 bases and the J gene end by 0 bases; junction bases not matched to a gene: 3. The CDR3 runs 17 residues. Germline CDR1 ENHRY, CDR2 SYGVKD.

The rearrangement uses TRBV27 and TRBJ2-5, with 7 nucleotides matching TRBD1. The junction had 1 base not matched to a gene; V was cut back by 6 bases and J by 0 bases. Germline CDR1 reads MNHEY; CDR2 reads SMNVEV (reference sequence). There are 13 residues in the CDR3. The CDR3 bases are TGTGCCAGCAGGGGACAGAACCAAGAGACCCAGTACTTC. It is translated as CASRGQNQETQYF.